This T cell receptor (beta chain) was sequenced for a study of T cells of healthy individuals. The germline V gene has CDR1 DFQATT and CDR2 SNEGSKA (reference sequence). Trimming shortened V by 6 bases and J by 8 bases, and 14 bases separated the two germline ends. The CDR3 is 12 residues long. A single record per CDR3 protein comes from TCRdb applying MiXCR to the 5' RACE reads. The sample has around 83,000 distinct CDR3 sequences; approximately 4.7% are singletons. The sequence was obtained from a female donor in good health. The rearrangement joins TRBV20-1 to TRBJ2-1, with D perhaps matching TRBD2 (6 bases). DNA for the CDR3: TGCAGTGCGGCTGGGGGGAACTATGAGCAGTTCTTC. Encoded protein: CSAAGGNYEQFF.